This TCR beta chain came from a study of response to subunit inactivated influenza vaccine. Study outcomes and limitations: Authors suggested few new T cells are recruited by each seasonal influenza vaccination.

TCRdb itself ran the RT-PCR reads through MiXCR, one entry per CDR3 protein. The sample includes 300,000 to 350,000 distinct CDR3 sequences, approximately 21% of them seen just once. The germline V and J ends were trimmed by 0 bases and 3 bases, with 9 bases remaining between them. The CDR3 totals 15 residues. Germline assignment: CDR1 LNHDA and CDR2 SQIVND (reference sequence). This clonotype was counted only a few times. Its antigen remains unidentified. This chain joins TRBV19 and TRBJ1-5; D gene unclear. The specimen was PBMCs from blood, collected less than 22 months after vaccination. The sequence derives from a man aged 45 to 70 who received an inactivated influenza vaccine. The CDR3 region has the DNA TGTGCCAGTAGTATAGACCGCCCCTACAATCAGCCCCAGCATTTT. Its translation is CASSIDRPYNQPQHF. Using reference TRBV19 and TRBJ1-5 for the parts outside the CDR3, the full variable domain is DGGITQSPKYLFRKEGQNVTLSCEQNLNHDAMYWYRQDPGQGLRLIYYSQIVNDFQKGDIAEGYSVSREKKESFPLTVTSAQKNPTAFYLCASSIDRPYNQPQHFGDGTRLSIL.